This T cell receptor (beta chain) originates from a study of CD8+CD57+ T cells in acquired aplastic anemia (dated by TCRdb to 2016 to 2018). A note on the overall study: DNA extracted from sorted CD4+ and CD8+ cells had a mean of roughly 3.3 ug, with a range of roughly 0.19 to 27.4 ug. For healthy donor samples, the average read count was around 9.8 million for CD4+ cells and roughly 12 million for CD8+ cells.

In this study, sorted CD4+ and CD8+ T cells from the blood of healthy subjects and of severe aplastic anemia patients had their TCR repertoires deep-sequenced. Ficoll-Paque density gradient centrifugation was used to isolate peripheral blood mononuclear cells. Before DNA extraction, CD4+ and CD8+ T cells were sorted by FACS or by magnetic beads. Including cysteine and phenylalanine, the CDR3 has 15 amino acids. The sequence is cut down to CDR3 DNA, 45 bases in frame from base 1. The germline V gene provides CDR1 MNHNS and CDR2 SASEGT. The germline V end is reduced by 6 bases and the J end by 4 bases; junction bases left unmatched: 8. Regarding this clonotype: It has no known antigen specificity. It has no much larger one-base neighbor in the sample; base qualities were not kept.

Study-wide conclusions, independent of this receptor: CD8+ Simpson's diversity did not differ significantly between patients and healthy controls (P=0.060). Roughly 30 CD8+ CDR3 sequences were shared between patients and controls but appeared highly expressed in patients and within their immunodominant clones.

Genomic DNA was used as template for profiling of TCR beta VDJ combinations and CDR3 sequences. TCR repertoire sequencing was run on an Illumina HiSeq 2000. On the study's bioinformatics: Repertoire assessment relied on Simpson's diversity index, CDR3 size and DJ length profiles, and TRBV/TRBJ rearrangement plots. The immunodominant clone was defined as the most abundant DNA sequence in deep sequencing data. CDR3 amino acid sequences were checked for sharing between subjects and were compared against published repertoires and the VDJdb database. Using fastp at Q25 and MiXCR, TCRdb reprocessed the public reads and kept productive beta chains. Duplicate CDR3 protein sequences are folded into a single record with the most common DNA and genes. These V and J calls derive from TCRdb rather than the authors' analysis. Counted in this sample were some 180,000 distinct CDR3 sequences; 40% to 55% of them appeared once. The top ten clonotypes cover approximately 2.9% of the sample.

The V and J segments used are TRBV6-1 and TRBJ1-3; 8 nucleotides in the junction match TRBD1. The clonotype comes from a human donor in good health. Input material: sorted CD4+, CD8+, or CD8+CD57+ T cells (not recorded which) from PBMCs. CDR3 reads: CASRKQGAWGNTIYF. The sequenced DNA: TGTGCCAGCAGGAAGCAGGGGGCATGGGGAAACACCATATATTTT.